Sequencing of this TCR beta chain was carried out in a study of cytomegalovirus exposure and HLA in healthy donors. On the study more broadly: Earlier, 150 million to 200 million T cells were analyzed, and more than 100 million unique TCR beta sequences were found among them. Findings and limits, study-wide: Sequence variants that were highly shared formed a cluster that was likely a sequencing artifact.

Germline V CDR1 and CDR2: MGHRA, YSYEKL. This CDR3 region has 14 residues. Trimming removed 4 bases at V and 8 bases at J, with 14 bases between. This clone turned up a few times. Its antigen is undetermined. This PCR relied on a set of 60 Vbeta primers and 13 Jbeta primers. TCRdb keeps only in-frame clones here, not all; method: immunoSEQ multiplex PCR. The top ten hold roughly 19% of the sample, which has more than 80,000 clones, approximately 76% seen once. Sequenced: PBMCs. The sequence came from a woman aged 60-75 years in good health and CMV-seropositive. The chain employs TRBV4-1 and TRBJ1-4, with D possibly TRBD1 on 5 matching bases. The DNA of the CDR3 is TGCGCCAGCAGCCGGGTCCAGGGAGGGGAAAAACTGTTTTTT. Protein product: CASSRVQGGEKLFF.